The 18 T cell receptor beta chains presented below share a single source sample, sequenced in a study of T cell changes during pregnancy in multiple sclerosis (dated by TCRdb to about 2019). Library preparation used the immunoSEQ multiplex PCR assay. The source is immuneACCESS, and TCRdb retained only in-frame sequences with V and J called. Part of the clones is not carried over; for the studies checked, unresolved V genes explain less than half of this, and the remainder is unexplained. Present in this sample are some 27,000 clones, approximately 92% of which were seen just once. 0.8% of the sample goes to the ten largest clones. This specimen was CD4+ T cells from peripheral blood mononuclear cells, taken in the second trimester of pregnancy. The receptors stem from a female donor with multiple sclerosis, enrolled in a pregnancy study.

The CDR3, as DNA: TGTGCCAGTAACTCGAGGGGGACTGAAGCTTTCTTT. Translating gives CASNSRGTEAFF. J is TRBJ1-1 and V is TRBV19, with TRBD1 as a possible D gene (6 bases). With 7 bases removed from V and 5 bases from J, the gap between germline ends came to 11 bases. This CDR3 comprises 12 residues. Germline assignment: CDR1 LNHDA and CDR2 SQIVND (reference sequence).

This rearrangement joins TRBV4-2 to TRBJ2-5; the match to TRBD1 covers 8 bases. The CDR3 runs 15 residues. Germline CDR1 reads LGHNA; CDR2 reads YNFKEQ. After removal of 0 bases from V and 5 bases from J, the junction contained 5 bases not matched to a gene. The CDR3 loop is CASSQDRTGRETQYF. For the CDR3, the DNA is TGTGCCAGCAGCCAAGATCGGACAGGGAGGGAGACCCAGTACTTC.

This clone was seen more than once but under ten times. The chain couples TRBV18 to TRBJ2-1, with TRBD1 as a possible D gene (6 bases). Trimming took 5 bases from V and 10 from J, leaving 15 bases between them. CDR1 is KGHSH and CDR2 is LQKENI in the germline V gene. The CDR3 totals 13 residues. The CDR3 loop is CASSANTGNEQFF. The CDR3 DNA follows: TGTGCCAGCTCAGCAAACACAGGGAACGAGCAGTTCTTC. Based on the CDR3 plus reference TRBV18 and TRBJ2-1, the full variable domain is NAGVMQNPRHLVRRRGQEARLRCSPMKGHSHVYWYRQLPEEGLKFMVYLQKENIIDESGMPKERFSAEFPKEGPSILRIQQVVRGDSAAYFCASSANTGNEQFFGPGTRLTVL.

This chain connects TRBV29-1 to TRBJ2-3; TRBD2 is a possible D gene (6 bases). The V and J ends lost 4 bases and 0 bases respectively, with 17 bases between them. This CDR3 is built from 16 residues. Germline V gene data show CDR1 as SQVTM and CDR2 as ANQGSEA. This CDR3 reads CSVGDPRGTSTDTQYF. The CDR3 DNA follows: TGCAGCGTTGGGGATCCACGGGGGACCAGCACAGATACGCAGTATTTT.

The V gene is TRBV7-3, the J gene TRBJ2-3; D is ambiguous. This CDR3 spans 13 amino acids. Between the trimmed V and J ends, which lost 4 bases and 8 bases, there was a span of 13 bases. Germline loops: CDR1 SGHTA, CDR2 FQGTGA. In nucleotides, the CDR3 is TGTGCCAGCAGCTACGGGTCTAGAGGTACGCAGTATTTT. Protein: CASSYGSRGTQYF.

V gene TRBV6-9 combines with J gene TRBJ1-2; 11 positions agree with TRBD1. The V gene end was trimmed by 3 bases and the J gene end by 8 bases; junction bases not matched to a gene: 8. Germline V gene sequence: CDR1 MNHGY, CDR2 SVAAGI. This CDR3 has 15 residues. The CDR3 DNA follows: TGTGCCAGCAGTTACACCACCGGGACAGGGGGGGGCTACACCTTC. Translated: CASSYTTGTGGGYTF.

The rearrangement links TRBV7-3 to TRBJ1-2; a weak D match, TRBD1 (6 bases). The length of the CDR3 is 15 residues. Trimming stripped 5 bases from V and 8 bases from J, with 21 bases between. CDR1 is SGHTA and CDR2 is FQGTGA in the germline V gene. CDR3 sequence reads: CASSQQGTMYPGYTF. The CDR3 DNA sequence: TGTGCCAGCAGCCAACAGGGTACTATGTACCCGGGCTACACCTTC.

The V call is TRBV4-1, the J call TRBJ2-3; 9 positions match TRBD1. V trimming: 4 bases; J trimming: 5 bases; junction bases outside the gene matches: 10. The length of the CDR3 is 16 residues. Germline V gene data show CDR1 as MGHRA and CDR2 as YSYEKL. CDR3 in amino acids: CASSRAGTGSRDTQYF. CDR3 coding DNA: TGCGCCAGCAGCCGAGCCGGGACAGGGAGTCGAGATACGCAGTATTTT.

J is TRBJ1-1 and V is TRBV11-1, with 8 positions matching TRBD1. The germline CDR1 and CDR2 sequences are SGHAT and FQDESV (reference sequence). The CDR3 runs to 16 residues. Germline trimming cut 5 bases from V and 1 base from J; bases unmatched to any gene: 9. Here the CDR3 DNA reads TGTGCCAGCAGCCTCCGGCAGGGGGCGAAGAACACTGAAGCTTTCTTT. This codes for CASSLRQGAKNTEAFF.

The V call is TRBV7-9, the J call TRBJ1-4, with 7 nucleotides matching TRBD1. Germline assignment: CDR1 SEHNR and CDR2 FQNEAQ (reference sequence). This CDR3 contains 16 residues. J gave up 8 bases and V 2 bases, and 11 bases lay outside the gene matches. The CDR3 here is CASSLLIGGGPEKLFF. The CDR3, as DNA: TGTGCCAGCAGCTTACTCATAGGGGGCGGTCCCGAAAAACTGTTTTTT.

The gene calls are TRBV2 and TRBJ2-7, with TRBD1 as a possible D gene (5 bases). Germline V gene sequence: CDR1 SNHLY, CDR2 FYNNEI. V was trimmed by 3 bases and J by 6 bases, leaving 12 bases between them. The CDR3 is 13 amino acids. In nucleotides, the CDR3 is TGTGCCAGCAGTGACCAAGGGCAGGGCGAGCAGTACTTC. Translated: CASSDQGQGEQYF.

This chain joins TRBV4-2 and TRBJ2-4; TRBD1 agrees at 8 bases. J was trimmed by 7 bases and V by 0 bases; bases with no gene match: 5. Germline V gene data show CDR1 as LGHNA and CDR2 as YNFKEQ. This CDR3 region has 15 residues. The CDR3 protein is CASSQDLTGVNIQYF. The CDR3 region has the DNA TGTGCCAGCAGCCAAGACCTGACAGGGGTGAACATTCAGTACTTC.

The gene calls are TRBV5-1 and TRBJ1-1, with D perhaps matching TRBD1 (5 bases). The CDR3 has 14 residues. Trimming removed 0 bases at V and 2 bases at J, with 8 bases between. Germline lookup yields CDR1 SGHRS and CDR2 YFSETQ. CDR3 amino acids: CASSLVQGNTEAFF. CDR3 coding DNA: TGCGCCAGCAGCTTGGTTCAGGGAAACACTGAAGCTTTCTTT. Based on the CDR3 plus reference TRBV5-1 and TRBJ1-1, the full variable domain is KAGVTQTPRYLIKTRGQQVTLSCSPISGHRSVSWYQQTPGQGLQFLFEYFSETQRNKGNFPGRFSGRQFSNSRSEMNVSTLELGDSALYLCASSLVQGNTEAFFGQGTRLTVV.

DNA of the CDR3: TGTGCCAGCTCCCCCTCATTATCGCCAACCCGAGGGGGGCAGTTCTTC. Protein sequence: CASSPSLSPTRGGQFF. This chain uses TRBV18 with TRBJ2-1; TRBD1 might be the D (6 bases). The CDR3 contains 16 residues. The V gene's germline CDR1 is KGHSH and CDR2 LQKENI. V was pared by 6 bases and J by 12 bases, with 27 bases between.

The CDR3: CSVSGEYTDTQYF. The CDR3 DNA reads as TGCAGCGTTAGCGGGGAGTACACAGATACGCAGTATTTT. The chain uses TRBV29-1 and TRBJ2-3, with 7 bases fitting TRBD2. The CDR3 covers 13 residues. CDR1 is SQVTM, CDR2 ANQGSEA, per germline. V was pared by 5 bases and J by 2 bases, with 4 bases of the junction left unmatched.

The J gene is TRBJ2-7, the V gene TRBV11-2; 11 nucleotides agree with TRBD2. After removal of 5 bases from V and 7 bases from J, the junction contained 10 bases not matched to a gene. This CDR3 is 15 amino acids long. CDR1 and CDR2 from the germline V gene are SGHAT and FQNNGV. Here the CDR3 reads CASSPTSGSLSEQYF. CDR3 DNA sequence: TGTGCCAGCAGCCCAACTAGCGGGAGCCTTAGTGAGCAGTACTTC.

This chain links TRBV5-1 with TRBJ2-6; TRBD1 is a possible D gene (5 bases). CDR3 size: 15 residues. V lost 1 base to trimming and J lost 2 bases, with 7 bases between them. CDR1 is SGHRS and CDR2 is YFSETQ in the germline V gene. CDR3 nucleotide sequence: TGCGCCAGCAGCTTGAGCAGGGCTGGGGCCAACGTCCTGACTTTC. Translating it yields CASSLSRAGANVLTF.

The chain recombines TRBV15 with TRBJ1-1; no firm D call. In germline, CDR1 is LNHNV, CDR2 YYDKDF (reference sequence). The CDR3 spans 13 residues. The V gene lost 6 bases and the J gene lost 2 bases, with 10 bases spanning the gap. In nucleotides, the CDR3 is TGTGCCACCAGGCGGACTTTTAACACTGAAGCTTTCTTT. Translated, it gives CATRRTFNTEAFF. Combining the CDR3 with reference TRBV15 and TRBJ1-1 gives the whole variable domain DAMVIQNPRYQVTQFGKPVTLSCSQTLNHNVMYWYQQKSSQAPKLLFHYYDKDFNNEADTPDNFQSRRPNTSFCFLDIRSPGLGDTAMYLCATRRTFNTEAFFGQGTRLTVV.